The 27 T cell receptor beta chains below were found in one sample sequenced in a study of human T cells and chemical hapten exposure. This sample's time point: pre-sensitization, week 0. The treatment denotes: therapeutic diphenylcyclopropenone sensitization with weekly scalp DPC. TCRdb analysed the RACE reads with MiXCR anew, one entry per CDR3 protein. Of 100,000 to 150,000 distinct CDR3 sequences detected, approximately 15% appear once; the ten largest clones hold approximately 2.6%. The source material was whole blood, sampled in connection with sensitization to the hapten diphenylcyclopropenone (DPC). The receptor set was obtained from a woman aged 18-30 years with alopecia areata. Some clones in this sample may be carry-over from other donors' samples.

With regard to this clonotype: Being one base from a much bigger clone, this may be a read error. The chain has TRBV10-2 and TRBJ1-2, with D unresolved. V was cut by 2 bases and J by 5 bases, with 15 bases left in between. The CDR3 totals 15 residues. The germline gives CDR1 WSHSY, CDR2 SAAADI. CDR3 region: CASSETRRPSYGYTF. The CDR3 DNA sequence: TGCGCCAGCAGTGAGACCCGGAGACCGAGTTATGGCTACACCTTC.

This clonotype was recorded at least ten times. Here the CDR3 DNA reads TGCAGCGGGAGTAGCGCAGATACGCAGTATTTT. Translation gives CSGSSADTQYF. The chain employs TRBV29-1 and TRBJ2-3, with D possibly TRBD2 on 5 matching bases. V was clipped by 7 bases and J by 4 bases, with 9 bases between them. Germline assignment: CDR1 SQVTM and CDR2 ANQGSEA. CDR3 length equals 11 residues.

This clonotype was picked up many times. The V gene is TRBV7-2, the J gene TRBJ2-7, with D perhaps matching TRBD1 (5 bases). CDR1 SGHTA and CDR2 FQGNSA come from the germline V gene. The V gene lost 4 bases and the J gene lost 2 bases, with 24 bases spanning the gap. This CDR3 is built from 18 residues. The CDR3 protein is CASSYSTRARIGPYEQYF. The DNA for the CDR3 is TGTGCCAGCAGCTATTCCACCAGGGCAAGAATCGGGCCCTACGAGCAGTACTTC.

The V gene is TRBV5-1, the J gene TRBJ2-5; D might be TRBD2 (6 bases). Trimming cost V 1 base and J 0 bases, with 19 bases left between them. The CDR3 spans 18 residues. The germline V gene encodes CDR1 SGHRS and CDR2 YFSETQ. The CDR3 nucleotides read TGCGCCAGCAGCTTGCCCCGTTCGGGCGGGGCAAACCAAGAGACCCAGTACTTC. This encodes CASSLPRSGGANQETQYF.

This clonotype has only a few counts. V gene TRBV5-8 combines with J gene TRBJ1-5; D is unclear. The CDR3 covers 18 residues. Germline V gives CDR1 SGHTS, CDR2 YDEGEE. With 1 base removed from V and 0 bases from J, the gap between germline ends came to 17 bases. This CDR3 is CASSLRADMDYSNQPQHF. The CDR3 DNA reads as TGTGCCAGCAGCTTGCGAGCAGACATGGACTATAGCAATCAGCCCCAGCATTTT.

This clonotype was found a few times. The chain is built from TRBV25-1 and TRBJ2-2, with TRBD1 as a possible D gene (5 bases). Germline loops: CDR1 MGHDK, CDR2 SYGVNS. CDR3 size: 16 residues. V was trimmed by 3 bases and J by 7 bases, leaving 18 bases between them. The CDR3 DNA reads as TGTGCCAGCAGTGAGAGGACACCGCTGAAGGTCGGGGAGCTGTTTTTT. It is translated as CASSERTPLKVGELFF.

This clonotype was seen more than once but under ten times. The rearrangement uses TRBV7-8 and TRBJ1-2, with D possibly matching TRBD1 (5 bases). The germline gives CDR1 SGHVS, CDR2 FQNEAQ. This CDR3 has 12 residues. Trimming shortened V by 5 bases and J by 8 bases, and 12 bases separated the two germline ends. In DNA form, the CDR3 reads TGTGCCAGCAGCCCGGGACCCCTCGGCTACACCTTC. It yields the protein CASSPGPLGYTF.

This clonotype was seen a handful of times. The chain has TRBV29-1 and TRBJ2-5, with D uncertain. Trimming removed 8 bases at V and 2 bases at J, with 12 bases between. Germline CDR1 is SQVTM and CDR2 is ANQGSEA. The CDR3 length is 12 residues. The CDR3 spells CSSLSSQETQYF. The CDR3, as DNA: TGCAGCTCGCTTAGCTCTCAAGAGACCCAGTACTTC.

This clonotype appeared many times. The V call is TRBV19, the J call TRBJ1-5, with D unclear. The germline V and J ends were trimmed by 2 bases and 4 bases, with 9 bases remaining between them. Germline lookup yields CDR1 LNHDA and CDR2 SQIVND (reference sequence). There are 14 residues in the CDR3. The chain's CDR3 is CASSIRGSNQPQHF. The CDR3 region has the DNA TGTGCCAGTAGTATACGGGGATCGAATCAGCCCCAGCATTTT.

This clonotype was counted between two and nine times. The chain is built from TRBV5-1 and TRBJ2-5; 8 bases match TRBD1. Trimming at V came to 4 bases and at J to 3 bases, leaving 5 bases not matched to a gene. Germline CDR1 and CDR2: SGHRS and YFSETQ. This CDR3 is built from 14 residues. CDR3 sequence: CASSPRTGKETQYF. CDR3 DNA: TGCGCCAGCAGCCCTAGGACAGGGAAAGAGACCCAGTACTTC.

The chain links TRBV29-1 to TRBJ1-3, with D maybe TRBD1 (5 bases). This CDR3 is 14 amino acids long. The germline V gene encodes CDR1 SQVTM and CDR2 ANQGSEA. V dropped 4 bases and J dropped 2 bases, with 12 bases sitting between them. The chain's CDR3 is CSVGGPQAGNTIYF. In DNA, the CDR3 is TGCAGCGTTGGGGGACCACAAGCTGGAAACACCATATATTTT.

Ten or more counts support this clonotype. The genes are TRBV25-1 and TRBJ1-5; D is uncertain. Germline assignment: CDR1 MGHDK and CDR2 SYGVNS. The V end was cut by 2 bases, the J end by 3 bases, with 8 bases between. The length of the CDR3 is 14 residues. The CDR3 reads CASSETGFNQPQHF. CDR3 DNA: TGTGCCAGCAGTGAAACCGGGTTCAATCAGCCCCAGCATTTT.

This clonotype appeared a few times. This chain uses TRBV5-1 with TRBJ2-5; D remains unclear. Trimming took 4 bases from V and 0 from J, leaving 10 bases between them. Per the germline V gene, CDR1 is SGHRS and CDR2 is YFSETQ. The CDR3 length is 14 residues. CDR3 nucleotides: TGCGCCAGCAGCCCCCTCTCGGACCAAGAGACCCAGTACTTC. It specifies CASSPLSDQETQYF.

The chain joins TRBV10-3 to TRBJ2-2; 9 positions agree with TRBD2. The CDR3 spans 17 residues. Per germline, CDR1 ENHRY and CDR2 SYGVKD. V dropped 3 bases and J dropped 2; count of bases not matched to a gene: 7. This CDR3 is CAISDLVTSGNTGELFF. As DNA, the CDR3 is TGTGCCATCAGTGATTTAGTGACTAGCGGAAACACCGGGGAGCTGTTTTTT.

The sample holds many counts of this clonotype. The chain has TRBV2 and TRBJ1-1; D unresolved. V lost 1 base and J 6 bases, leaving 6 bases between the germline ends. Germline lookup yields CDR1 SNHLY and CDR2 FYNNEI. The CDR3 is 12 residues long. CDR3 DNA sequence: TGTGCCAGCAGTGAAGGCAGGCCTGAAGCTTTCTTT. Protein: CASSEGRPEAFF.

This clonotype showed up just a few times. This rearrangement joins TRBV11-2 to TRBJ1-6; 11 bases align to TRBD1. The CDR3 is made up of 16 amino acids. CDR1 and CDR2 from the germline V gene are SGHAT and FQNNGV. The V gene end was trimmed by 6 bases and the J gene end by 9 bases; junction bases not matched to a gene: 10. CDR3: CASRRGTGGSTSPLHF. The CDR3 region has the DNA TGTGCCAGCAGACGAGGGACAGGGGGAAGCACTTCACCCCTCCACTTT.

The sample holds a few counts of this clonotype. The V call is TRBV7-6, the J call TRBJ2-7; D not certain. The V gene's germline CDR1 is SGHVS and CDR2 FNYEAQ. The CDR3 contains 13 residues. The V end lost 3 bases, the J end lost 0 bases, and 6 bases lay between the germline ends. CDR3 amino acids: CASSLEISYEQYF. The CDR3 DNA sequence: TGTGCCAGCAGCTTGGAGATCTCCTACGAGCAGTACTTC.

This chain links TRBV6-4 with TRBJ2-1, with D perhaps TRBD1 (6 bases). The length of the CDR3 is 17 residues. V gave up 5 bases and J gave up 5 bases, with 22 bases separating them. The germline V gene encodes CDR1 MRHNA and CDR2 SNTAGT. The CDR3 sequence is CASSIGLSWGHNNEQFF. CDR3 bases: TGTGCCAGCAGTATCGGATTGTCGTGGGGACACAACAATGAGCAGTTCTTC.

In this sample, this clonotype turned up a few times. The chain is built from TRBV6-1 and TRBJ2-7, with 11 bases matching TRBD1. V shed 5 bases, J shed 4 bases, and the junction held 10 bases outside the gene matches. Germline lookup yields CDR1 MNHNS and CDR2 SASEGT. The CDR3 consists of 16 residues. The CDR3 reads CASSLGPGQGVYEQYF. CDR3 nucleotide sequence: TGTGCCAGCAGTTTGGGACCGGGACAGGGGGTATACGAGCAGTACTTC.

This chain uses TRBV11-2 with TRBJ2-7; perhaps TRBD1 as D (5 bases). The germline V gene has CDR1 SGHAT and CDR2 FQNNGV. The CDR3 length is 16 residues. Trimming stripped 1 base from V and 4 bases from J, with 17 bases between. The CDR3 DNA follows: TGTGCCAGCAGCTTAGGAACAGGCAGGGAAAAATACGAGCAGTACTTC. It translates to CASSLGTGREKYEQYF.

The chain has TRBV6-5 and TRBJ1-1; D is perhaps TRBD1 (5 bases). V dropped 4 bases and J dropped 1 base, with 13 bases sitting between them. CDR3 length: 15 residues. Germline V gene data show CDR1 as MNHEY and CDR2 as SVGAGI. CDR3 in amino acids: CASSSLDSPNTEAFF. The CDR3 DNA reads as TGTGCCAGCAGTTCGCTAGACAGCCCGAACACTGAAGCTTTCTTT.

This clonotype was seen only once. The rearrangement links TRBV18 to TRBJ1-1; no clear D. The CDR3 consists of 14 residues. The germline V and J ends were trimmed by 2 bases and 0 bases, with 7 bases remaining between them. The germline V gene encodes CDR1 KGHSH and CDR2 LQKENI. The CDR3 region is CASSPTKLNTEAFF. The DNA of the CDR3 is TGTGCCAGCTCACCAACCAAACTGAACACTGAAGCTTTCTTT.

This chain connects TRBV23-1 to TRBJ2-7; the D call may be TRBD1 or TRBD2 (5 bases each). TRBV23-1 is an ORF; its function is uncertain. V was cut by 0 bases and J by 1 base, with 19 bases left in between. The CDR3 extends over 18 amino acids. The CDR3 region is CASSQSGKRGNSSYEQYF. CDR3 coding DNA: TGCGCCAGCAGTCAATCAGGGAAGAGGGGTAACTCGTCCTACGAGCAGTACTTC.

This clonotype was seen more than once but under ten times. The chain couples TRBV6-2 or TRBV6-3 to TRBJ1-2; possibly TRBD1 for D (6 bases). Looked up from germline, CDR1 is MNHEY and CDR2 is SVGEGT. This CDR3 has 14 residues. V lost 7 bases to trimming and J lost 4 bases, with 16 bases between them. The CDR3 is CASTKQGLPYGYTF. The DNA for the CDR3 is TGTGCCAGCACCAAACAGGGACTCCCCTATGGCTACACCTTC.

This clonotype was counted only a few times. The chain employs TRBV20-1 and TRBJ2-7, with D possibly TRBD2 on 5 matching bases. The length of the CDR3 is 13 residues. V was trimmed by 4 bases and J by 3 bases, leaving 13 bases between them. From germline, CDR1 is DFQATT and CDR2 SNEGSKA (reference sequence). The chain's CDR3 is CSAKDSRDYEQYF. As DNA, the CDR3 is TGCAGTGCTAAGGACTCCCGAGACTACGAGCAGTACTTC.

The genes are TRBV15 and TRBJ2-6; no clear D gene. Trimming removed 0 bases at V and 2 bases at J, with 8 bases between. Germline-derived CDR1 and CDR2 are LNHNV and YYDKDF (reference sequence). The CDR3 consists of 16 residues. DNA of the CDR3: TGTGCCACCAGCAGAGATCTGGTTCCTGGGGCCAACGTCCTGACTTTC. It encodes CATSRDLVPGANVLTF.

This sequence joins TRBV7-2 and TRBJ2-7; TRBD2 aligns across 11 bases. The CDR3 runs 16 residues. The V segment lost 5 bases and the J segment 3 bases; nucleotides outside the gene matches: 9. The V gene's germline CDR1 is SGHTA and CDR2 FQGNSA. DNA for the CDR3: TGTGCCAGCAGCCCTCAGGGACTAGCGGACTACTACGAGCAGTACTTC. This codes for CASSPQGLADYYEQYF.